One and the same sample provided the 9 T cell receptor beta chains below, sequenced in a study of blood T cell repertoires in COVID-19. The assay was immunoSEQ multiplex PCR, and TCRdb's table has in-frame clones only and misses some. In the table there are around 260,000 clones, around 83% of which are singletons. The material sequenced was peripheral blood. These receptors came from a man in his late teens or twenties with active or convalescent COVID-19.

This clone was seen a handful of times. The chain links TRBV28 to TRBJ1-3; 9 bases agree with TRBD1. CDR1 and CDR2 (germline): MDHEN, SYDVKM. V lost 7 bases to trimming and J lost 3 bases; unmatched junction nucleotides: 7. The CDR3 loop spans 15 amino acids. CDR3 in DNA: TGTGCCAGCACCTTGGGACAGGGTATTGGAAACACCATATATTTT. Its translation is CASTLGQGIGNTIYF.

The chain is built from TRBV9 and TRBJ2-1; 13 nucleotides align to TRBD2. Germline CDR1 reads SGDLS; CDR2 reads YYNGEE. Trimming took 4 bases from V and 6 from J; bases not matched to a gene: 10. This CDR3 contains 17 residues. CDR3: CASSLGLAGARGNEQFF. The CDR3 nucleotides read TGTGCCAGCAGCTTAGGACTAGCGGGGGCTCGGGGCAATGAGCAGTTCTTC.

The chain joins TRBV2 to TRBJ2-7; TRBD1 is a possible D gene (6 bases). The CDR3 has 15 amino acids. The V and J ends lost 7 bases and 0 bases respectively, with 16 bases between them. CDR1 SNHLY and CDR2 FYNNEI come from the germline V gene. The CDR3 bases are TGTGCCAGCACCCTAAGTACAGGGAACTCCTACGAGCAGTACTTC. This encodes CASTLSTGNSYEQYF.

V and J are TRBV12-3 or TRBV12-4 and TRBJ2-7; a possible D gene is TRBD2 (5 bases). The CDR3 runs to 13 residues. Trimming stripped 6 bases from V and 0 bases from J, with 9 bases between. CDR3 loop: CASSLGLSYEQYF. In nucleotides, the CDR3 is TGTGCCAGCAGCCTTGGACTCTCCTACGAGCAGTACTTC.

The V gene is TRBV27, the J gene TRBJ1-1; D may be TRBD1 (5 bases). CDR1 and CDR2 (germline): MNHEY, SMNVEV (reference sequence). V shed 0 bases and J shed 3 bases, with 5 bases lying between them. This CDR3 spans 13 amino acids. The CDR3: CASSLSGDTEAFF. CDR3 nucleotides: TGTGCCAGCAGTTTATCAGGGGACACTGAAGCTTTCTTT.

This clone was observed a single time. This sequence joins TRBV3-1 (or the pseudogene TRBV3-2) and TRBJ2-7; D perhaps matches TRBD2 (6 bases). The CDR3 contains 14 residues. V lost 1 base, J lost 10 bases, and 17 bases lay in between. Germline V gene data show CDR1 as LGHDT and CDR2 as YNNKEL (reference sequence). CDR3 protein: CASSQGDSDSNQYF. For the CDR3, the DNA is TGTGCCAGCAGCCAAGGGGACTCCGACTCGAACCAGTACTTC.

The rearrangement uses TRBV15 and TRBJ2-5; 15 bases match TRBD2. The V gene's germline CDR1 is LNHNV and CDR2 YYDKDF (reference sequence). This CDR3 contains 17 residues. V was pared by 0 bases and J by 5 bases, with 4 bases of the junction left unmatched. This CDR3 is CATSREGTSGRFETQYF. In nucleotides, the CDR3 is TGTGCCACCAGCAGAGAGGGGACTAGCGGGAGGTTTGAGACCCAGTACTTC.

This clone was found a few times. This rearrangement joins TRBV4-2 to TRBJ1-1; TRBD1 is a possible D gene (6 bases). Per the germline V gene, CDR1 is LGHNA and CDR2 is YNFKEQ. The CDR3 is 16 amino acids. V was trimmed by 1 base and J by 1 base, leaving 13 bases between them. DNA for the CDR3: TGTGCCAGCAGCCAAGTAGGGGACATACAGAACACTGAAGCTTTCTTT. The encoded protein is CASSQVGDIQNTEAFF.

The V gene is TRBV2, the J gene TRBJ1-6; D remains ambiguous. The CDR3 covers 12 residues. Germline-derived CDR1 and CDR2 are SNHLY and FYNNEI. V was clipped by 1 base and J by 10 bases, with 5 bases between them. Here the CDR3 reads CASSEDFSPLHF. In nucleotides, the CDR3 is TGTGCCAGCAGTGAAGACTTCTCACCCCTCCACTTT.